Listed below are T cell receptor beta chains from one sample, sequenced in a study of blood T cells in healthy people across ages. TCRdb re-analysed the 5' RACE reads in MiXCR, keeping a single row per CDR3 protein. The sample lists around 990,000 distinct CDR3 sequences; 25% were seen once. These data were also filed under a second study, of T cells of mothers and their children.

The source material was blood. The receptors were sampled from a girl aged 2 to 9 in good health. Each CDR3 is given with its conserved first and last residue. Each record gives: J gene, D gene, V gene, clone size, CDR3 DNA, CDR3 protein. D genes are given only for firm matches. Expanded clones get a size class; other rows say once, few or many, or leave the size out.

>TRBJ1-4|.|TRBV7-9|.
TGTGCCAGCAGCACCGGACTAGTAGTTGAAAAACTGTTTTTT
CASSTGLVVEKLFF
>TRBJ1-2|TRBD1|TRBV6-1|few
TGTGCCAGCAGTTGGGACAGAGAGGGCGGCTACACCTTC
CASSWDREGGYTF
>TRBJ2-3|TRBD1|TRBV9|.
TGTGCCAGCGGGACAGGATCCACAGATACGCAGTATTTT
CASGTGSTDTQYF
>TRBJ2-4|TRBD1|TRBV24-1|few
TGTGCCACGGGGGACCGACAGGGTACTGACATTCAGTACTTC
CATGDRQGTDIQYF
>TRBJ2-5|.|TRBV29-1|.
TGCAGCGTGTGGGGGGAAGAGACCCAGTACTTC
CSVWGEETQYF
>TRBJ2-5|TRBD2|TRBV7-7|few
TGTGCTAGCAGCTTAAATCCGCTGCGGGAGACCCAGTGCTTC
CASSLNPLRETQCF
>TRBJ2-7|TRBD2|TRBV25-1|few
TGTGCCAGCAGTGATCCGCGGGAGCTTACCTACGAGCAGTACTTC
CASSDPRELTYEQYF
>TRBJ2-5|.|TRBV3-1|.
TGTGCCAGCAGCCCTGCGGGGGCGCTCCAAGAGACCCAGTACTTC
CASSPAGALQETQYF
>TRBJ1-1|.|TRBV12-3/TRBV12-4|.
TGTGCCAGCACCACAACAGGGACGGTAACTGAAGCTTTCTTT
CASTTTGTVTEAFF
>TRBJ2-3|TRBD1|TRBV6-1|few
TGTGCCAGCACCCCCCCGGACAGGGGTGCAGATACGCAGTATTTT
CASTPPDRGADTQYF
>TRBJ2-7|.|TRBV29-1|.
TGCAGCGGACGAGGTGGGGAAACCTACGAGCAGTACTTC
CSGRGGETYEQYF
>TRBJ1-1|.|TRBV29-1|.
TGCAGCGTTGAAGATAGGTGGAACACTGAAGCTTTCTTT
CSVEDRWNTEAFF
>TRBJ2-7|.|TRBV24-1|few
TGTGCCACCAGCCGGGGATCCGGGGCGCACGAGCAGTACTTC
CATSRGSGAHEQYF
>TRBJ2-3|TRBD2|TRBV5-4|.
TGTGCCAGCAGCTTGTCGGCTGCGGGGGGGCTCGATACGCAGTATTTT
CASSLSAAGGLDTQYF
>TRBJ2-1|.|TRBV28|.
TGTGCCAGCAGTTTGTCTGTTTACGAGCAGTTCTTC
CASSLSVYEQFF
>TRBJ2-3|.|TRBV28|few
TGTGCCAGTGCTCCGGCAGGGGATAGCACAGATACGCAGTATTTT
CASAPAGDSTDTQYF
>TRBJ2-5|.|TRBV12-5|few
TGTGCTAGTGGTTTGGGGGACATTCGAGAGACCCAGTACTTC
CASGLGDIRETQYF
>TRBJ1-1|.|TRBV13|few
TGTGCCAGCAGCTTAAGTCTGGGGGACACTGAAGCTTTCTTT
CASSLSLGDTEAFF
>TRBJ2-1|.|TRBV6-1|.
TGTGCCAGCAGCCGCTACCTGAGGGACTCTTACAATGAGCAGTTCTTC
CASSRYLRDSYNEQFF
>TRBJ2-6|TRBD2|TRBV19|.
TGTGCCAGTAGTATAGGGCTAGCGGGAAAGATCTCTGGGGCCAACGTCCTGACTTTC
CASSIGLAGKISGANVLTF
>TRBJ1-2|.|TRBV20-1|.
TGCAGTGCTAGAGATCAAGTAAATGGCTACACCTTC
CSARDQVNGYTF
>TRBJ2-5|TRBD2|TRBV12-3/TRBV12-4|few
TGTGCCAGCAGCAAGCGAGCGGGGGGGATTGAGACCCAGTACTTC
CASSKRAGGIETQYF
>TRBJ2-3|.|TRBV9|.
TGTGCCAGCAGCCCCTATAGGGCCAGCACAGATACGCAGTATTTT
CASSPYRASTDTQYF
>TRBJ1-2|.|TRBV18|.
TGTGCCAGCTCACCAAACTTTACAGCTAACTATGGCTACACCTTC
CASSPNFTANYGYTF
>TRBJ2-1|.|TRBV9|.
TGTGCCGGCAGCCCAACATACAACCTCAATGAGCAGTTCTTC
CAGSPTYNLNEQFF
>TRBJ2-1|.|TRBV29-1|.
TGCAGCGTTGTCCCCCAGTCACGCTACAATGAGCAGTTCTTC
CSVVPQSRYNEQFF
>TRBJ2-5|TRBD2|TRBV6-2/TRBV6-3|few
TGTGCCAGCACCCGTAGCGGGGGGTACCAAGAGACCCAGTACTTC
CASTRSGGYQETQYF
>TRBJ1-5|.|TRBV6-1|few
TGTGCCAGCAGTGATGACAGGACCCAGCCCCAGCATTTT
CASSDDRTQPQHF
>TRBJ1-4|TRBD1|TRBV7-2|.
TGTGCCAGCAGCCCGGGACAGGGGGCAGTGGAAAAACTGTTTTTT
CASSPGQGAVEKLFF
>TRBJ2-5|.|TRBV20-1|few
TGCAGTGCGACTAGGGAGGAGACCCAGTACTTC
CSATREETQYF
>TRBJ1-1|.|TRBV29-1|few
TGCAGCGTTGTCGGGAAGAACACTGAAGCTTTCTTT
CSVVGKNTEAFF
>TRBJ1-2|.|TRBV5-1|.
TGCGCCAGCAGCTTGACACTTAATGAAGGAAATGGCTTCACCTTC
CASSLTLNEGNGFTF
>TRBJ2-3|TRBD2|TRBV9|.
TGTGCCAGCAGCGTGGACGGGAGGAGCACAGATACGCAGTATTTT
CASSVDGRSTDTQYF
>TRBJ2-3|.|TRBV29-1|few
TGCAGCGTTGAAGCCCCGCAGGGGTCAAGAGATACGCAGTATTTT
CSVEAPQGSRDTQYF
>TRBJ2-7|.|TRBV3-1|.
.
CASSVGDGSYERYF
>TRBJ2-1|TRBD1|TRBV6-5|.
TGTGCCAGCAGAACAGGGGTCAGTGACAATGAGCAGTTCTTC
CASRTGVSDNEQFF
>TRBJ2-1|.|TRBV4-1|few
TGCGCCAGCAGCCAGGTCTCGGGGATCAATGAGCAGTTCTTC
CASSQVSGINEQFF
>TRBJ1-2|.|TRBV4-1|.
TGCGCCAGCAGCCAACAGGGATTCTATGGCTACACCTTC
CASSQQGFYGYTF
>TRBJ2-1|TRBD2|TRBV9|.
TGTGCCAGCAGCGTAGGACTAGCGGGAGACGGTGAGCAGTTCTTC
CASSVGLAGDGEQFF
>TRBJ2-6|.|TRBV20-1|.
TGCAGTGCTAACCCCCAAGGGGGGGCCTCTGGGGCCAACGTCCTGACTTTC
CSANPQGGASGANVLTF
>TRBJ2-1|.|TRBV20-1|.
TGCAGTGCGACCCTCTCTACTAGCCAGGGTTACAATGAGCAGTTCTTC
CSATLSTSQGYNEQFF
>TRBJ2-1|.|TRBV11-2|.
TGTGCCAGCAGCTTACTAGGTACGGGCAATGAGCAGTTCTTC
CASSLLGTGNEQFF
>TRBJ2-7|TRBD1|TRBV10-3|few
TGTGCCATCAGTGAGTCCCTAGGGACAGGGGGTACGGGCGAGCAGTACTTC
CAISESLGTGGTGEQYF
>TRBJ2-5|.|TRBV5-8|.
TGTGCCAGCAGCCCTGACCCCTCTAGCGAAGTAGAGACCCAGTACTTC
CASSPDPSSEVETQYF
>TRBJ2-5|.|TRBV7-8|few
TGTGCCAGCAGCTTCCGGGAGATGTGGGAGACCCAGTACTTC
CASSFREMWETQYF
>TRBJ2-5|.|TRBV5-5|few
TGTGCCAGCAGCCATCAACCAACAGGGCAAGAGACCCAGTACTTC
CASSHQPTGQETQYF
>TRBJ2-3|TRBD1|TRBV28|.
TGTGCCAGCAGTTTTTCAGGGGGCGCCCAGACAGATACGCAGTATTTT
CASSFSGGAQTDTQYF
>TRBJ2-1|TRBD2|TRBV2|few
TGTGCCAGCAGTGCCCCTGGACTAGCGGGAGGAGACGAGCAGTTCTTC
CASSAPGLAGGDEQFF
>TRBJ2-3|TRBD2|TRBV14|.
TGTGCCAGCAGCCAAGATCGTCGACTAGCGGGAGGAGATACGCAGTATTTT
CASSQDRRLAGGDTQYF
>TRBJ1-5|TRBD1|TRBV10-3|few
TGTGCCAACAGTGAGTCGATCTTCAGGGGGCAGGATCAGCCCCAGCATTTT
CANSESIFRGQDQPQHF